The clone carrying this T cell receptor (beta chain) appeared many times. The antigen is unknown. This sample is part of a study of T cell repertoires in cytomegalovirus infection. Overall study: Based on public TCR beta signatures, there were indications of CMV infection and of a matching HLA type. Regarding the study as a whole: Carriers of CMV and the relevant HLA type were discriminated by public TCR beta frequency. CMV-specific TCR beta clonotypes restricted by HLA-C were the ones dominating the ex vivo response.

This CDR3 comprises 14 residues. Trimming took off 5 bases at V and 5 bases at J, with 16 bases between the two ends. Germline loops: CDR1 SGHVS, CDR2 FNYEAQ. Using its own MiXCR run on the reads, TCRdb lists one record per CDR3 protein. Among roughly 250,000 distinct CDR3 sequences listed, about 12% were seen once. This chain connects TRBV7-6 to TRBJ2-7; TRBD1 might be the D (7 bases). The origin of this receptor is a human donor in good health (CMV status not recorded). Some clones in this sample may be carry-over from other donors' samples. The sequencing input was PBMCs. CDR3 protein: CASSLNGGGDEQYF. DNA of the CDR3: TGTGCCAGCAGCCTCAATGGAGGGGGCGACGAGCAGTACTTC.